A selection of T cell receptor beta chains follows, all from one sample in a study of cytomegalovirus exposure and HLA in healthy donors. The repertoire was sequenced with immunoSEQ multiplex PCR; TCRdb's copy has only in-frame clones and lacks some. The data hold roughly 120,000 clones, with under 85% observed a single time. The sequenced sample was PBMCs. Source of these receptors: a woman aged 50 to 60 in good health and CMV-seropositive. Both conserved end residues are part of each CDR3.

v_call: TRBV5-1
j_call: TRBJ2-1
cdr3_aa: CASSLGDSSSYNEQFF

v_call: TRBV4-3
j_call: TRBJ2-5
cdr3_aa: CASSLGRVFGETQYF

v_call: TRBV7-9
j_call: TRBJ2-1
cdr3_aa: CASSTRTGSNYNEQFF

v_call: TRBV27
j_call: TRBJ1-5
cdr3_aa: CASSFLRDQPQHF

v_call: TRBV7-9
j_call: TRBJ2-7
cdr3_aa: CASSRHGGLYEQYF

v_call: TRBV13
j_call: TRBJ2-3
cdr3_aa: CASSFGQGVSDTQYF

v_call: TRBV5-1
j_call: TRBJ1-6
cdr3_aa: CASSGGQGSWYNSPLHF

v_call: TRBV5-6
j_call: TRBJ2-6
cdr3_aa: CASSRRGWDLFGANVLTF

v_call: TRBV7-8
j_call: TRBJ2-6
cdr3_aa: CASSLVRAGVNSGANVLTF

v_call: TRBV7-9
j_call: TRBJ1-5
cdr3_aa: CASRRTGENQPQHF

v_call: TRBV6-1
j_call: TRBJ1-5
cdr3_aa: CASSEVSGYGQPQHF

v_call: TRBV18
j_call: TRBJ1-5
cdr3_aa: CASSMADNQPQHF

v_call: TRBV28
j_call: TRBJ2-3
cdr3_aa: CASKRQLDDTQYF

v_call: TRBV9
j_call: TRBJ2-5
cdr3_aa: CASSVNSLGGLETQYF

v_call: TRBV5-1
j_call: TRBJ1-2
cdr3_aa: CASSQDRGLEGYTF

v_call: TRBV6-5
j_call: TRBJ1-2
cdr3_aa: CASSYSTGGYTF

v_call: TRBV21-1
j_call: TRBJ2-7
cdr3_aa: CATHTSTAAEQYF

v_call: TRBV27
j_call: TRBJ2-3
cdr3_aa: CASKAGGGDTQYF

v_call: TRBV10-3
j_call: TRBJ2-2
cdr3_aa: CATQGVGDTGELFF